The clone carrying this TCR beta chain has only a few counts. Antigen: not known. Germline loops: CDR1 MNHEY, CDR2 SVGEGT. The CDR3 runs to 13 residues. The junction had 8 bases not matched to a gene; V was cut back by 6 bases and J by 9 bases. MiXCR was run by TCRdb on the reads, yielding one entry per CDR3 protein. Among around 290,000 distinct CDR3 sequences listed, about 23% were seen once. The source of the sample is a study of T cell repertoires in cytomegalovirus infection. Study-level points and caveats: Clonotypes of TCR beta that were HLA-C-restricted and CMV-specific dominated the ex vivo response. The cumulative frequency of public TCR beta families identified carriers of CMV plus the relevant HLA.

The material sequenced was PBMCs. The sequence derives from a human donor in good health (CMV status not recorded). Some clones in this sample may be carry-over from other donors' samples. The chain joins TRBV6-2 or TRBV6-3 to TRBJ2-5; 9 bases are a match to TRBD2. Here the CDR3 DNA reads TGTGCCAGCAGGACTAGCGGATTAATGGCCCAGTACTTC. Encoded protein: CASRTSGLMAQYF.